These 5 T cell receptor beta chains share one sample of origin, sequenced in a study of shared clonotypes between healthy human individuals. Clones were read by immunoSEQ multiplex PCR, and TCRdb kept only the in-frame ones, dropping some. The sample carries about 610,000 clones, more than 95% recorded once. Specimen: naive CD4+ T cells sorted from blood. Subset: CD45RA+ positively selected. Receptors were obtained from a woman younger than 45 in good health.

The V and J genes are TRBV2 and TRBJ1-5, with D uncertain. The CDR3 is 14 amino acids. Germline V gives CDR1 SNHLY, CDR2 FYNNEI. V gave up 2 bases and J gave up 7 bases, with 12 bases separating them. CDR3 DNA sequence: TGTGCCAGCAGTGAATTATTTGGAGGACAGCCCCAGCATTTT. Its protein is CASSELFGGQPQHF.

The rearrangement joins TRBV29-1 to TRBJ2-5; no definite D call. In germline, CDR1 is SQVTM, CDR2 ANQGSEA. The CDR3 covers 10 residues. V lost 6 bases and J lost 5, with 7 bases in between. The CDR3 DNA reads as TGCAGCGTCCTAGTGGAGACCCAGTACTTC. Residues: CSVLVETQYF.

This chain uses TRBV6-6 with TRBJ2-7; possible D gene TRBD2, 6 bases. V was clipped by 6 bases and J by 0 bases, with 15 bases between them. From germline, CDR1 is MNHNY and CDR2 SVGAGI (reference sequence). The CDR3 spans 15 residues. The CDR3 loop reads CASSRAIGSSYEQYF. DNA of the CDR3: TGTGCCAGCAGCCGAGCCATCGGGAGCTCCTACGAGCAGTACTTC.

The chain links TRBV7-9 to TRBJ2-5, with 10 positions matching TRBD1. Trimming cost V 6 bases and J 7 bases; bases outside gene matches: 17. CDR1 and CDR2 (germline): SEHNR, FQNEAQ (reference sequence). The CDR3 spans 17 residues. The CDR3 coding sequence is TGTGCCAGCAGTCATACCACCACCGGGACAGGGGCCTGGACCCAGTACTTC. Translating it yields CASSHTTTGTGAWTQYF.

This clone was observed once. The CDR3 loop reads CASSQSTSGRYPYEQYF. The CDR3 DNA sequence: TGCGCCAGCAGTCAGTCAACCAGCGGGAGGTACCCCTACGAGCAGTACTTC. The chain is built from TRBV23-1 and TRBJ2-7, with 9 bases fitting TRBD2. Being an ORF, TRBV23-1 has a function that is uncertain. This CDR3 contains 17 residues. V shed 3 bases, J shed 2 bases, and the junction held 11 bases outside the gene matches.